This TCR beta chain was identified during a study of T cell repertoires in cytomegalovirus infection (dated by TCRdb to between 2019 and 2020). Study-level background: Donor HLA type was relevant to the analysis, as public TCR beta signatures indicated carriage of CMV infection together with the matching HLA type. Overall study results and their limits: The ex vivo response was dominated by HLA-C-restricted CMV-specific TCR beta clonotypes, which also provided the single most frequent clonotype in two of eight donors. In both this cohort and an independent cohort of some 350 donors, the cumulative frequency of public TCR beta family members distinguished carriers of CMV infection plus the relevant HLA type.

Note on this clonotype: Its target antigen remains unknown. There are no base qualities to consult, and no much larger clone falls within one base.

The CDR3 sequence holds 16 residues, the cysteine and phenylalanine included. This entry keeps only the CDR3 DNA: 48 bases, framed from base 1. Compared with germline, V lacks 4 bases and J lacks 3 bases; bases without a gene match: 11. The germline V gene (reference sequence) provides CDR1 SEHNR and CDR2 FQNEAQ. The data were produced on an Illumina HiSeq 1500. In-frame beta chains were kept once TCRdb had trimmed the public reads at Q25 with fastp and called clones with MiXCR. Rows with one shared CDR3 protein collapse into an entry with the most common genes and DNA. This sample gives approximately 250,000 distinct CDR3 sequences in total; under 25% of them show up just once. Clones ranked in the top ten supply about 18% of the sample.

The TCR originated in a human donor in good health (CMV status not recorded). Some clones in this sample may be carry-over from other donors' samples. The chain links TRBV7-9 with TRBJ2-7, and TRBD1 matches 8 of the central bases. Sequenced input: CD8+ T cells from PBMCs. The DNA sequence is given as TGTGCCAGCAGCTCCACCCGGACAGGGACATTCTACGAGCAGTACTTC. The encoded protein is CASSSTRTGTFYEQYF.